These T cell receptor beta chains were read from a single sample in a study of blood T cell repertoires in COVID-19. Sequencing was performed with immunoSEQ multiplex PCR; in TCRdb, only in-frame clones are kept and a portion is missing. The sample shows hundreds of thousands of clones, about nine tenths of them seen only once. Source material: peripheral blood. The receptors were gathered from a man aged 50-60 years with acute or convalescent COVID-19. The CDR3 runs from the conserved cysteine through the conserved F or W. Fields, in order: D gene, clone size, V gene, J gene, CDR3 protein, CDR3 DNA. The D gene is left open where the match is weak. Part of the rows lack a size; the others show once, few, many or a class for expanded clones.

>-|-|TRBV19|TRBJ1-6
CASSITGNSPLHF
TGTGCCAGTAGTATTACAGGCAATTCACCCCTCCACTTT
>-|-|TRBV24-1|TRBJ2-5
CATWGHRKETQYF
TGTGCCACCTGGGGGCACCGAAAAGAGACCCAGTACTTC
>-|-|TRBV6-6|TRBJ2-1
CASSPRKSGTYNEQFF
TGTGCCAGCAGCCCCCGAAAGTCGGGTACTTACAATGAGCAGTTCTTC
>TRBD1|-|TRBV19|TRBJ2-3
CASTSGQGGDTQYF
TGTGCCAGTACCAGCGGACAGGGTGGAGATACGCAGTATTTT
>-|-|TRBV4-1|TRBJ1-5
CASSQAPGASQPQHF
TGCGCCAGCAGCCAAGCACCCGGTGCCTCTCAGCCCCAGCATTTT
>-|-|TRBV6-6|TRBJ1-2
CASSGGVTNYGYTF
TGTGCCAGCAGCGGGGGAGTAACTAACTATGGCTACACCTTC
>TRBD1|-|TRBV5-1|TRBJ2-1
CASSSTGGMGWEQFF
TGCGCCAGCAGCTCGACAGGGGGTATGGGTTGGGAGCAGTTCTTC
>-|-|TRBV5-1|TRBJ1-4
CASSASGATNEKLFF
TGCGCCAGCAGCGCCAGCGGGGCAACTAATGAAAAACTGTTTTTT
>-|-|TRBV5-6|TRBJ1-5
CASSRIGQGGQPQHF
TGTGCCAGCAGCCGGATTGGGCAGGGAGGACAGCCCCAGCATTTT
>-|-|TRBV9|TRBJ1-3
CASSERGNSGNTIYF
TGTGCCAGCAGCGAGAGGGGGAACTCTGGAAACACCATATATTTT
>-|-|TRBV18|TRBJ2-7
CASSPSLTAAPSYEQYF
TGTGCCAGCTCACCATCGTTGACAGCTGCCCCCTCCTACGAGCAGTACTTC
>TRBD1|once|TRBV19|TRBJ1-4
CASSIRTGTGVEKLFF
TGTGCCAGTAGTATACGCACCGGGACAGGGGTTGAAAAACTGTTTTTT
>-|-|TRBV29-1|TRBJ1-5
CSVAEGFLGNQPQHF
TGCAGCGTTGCGGAGGGGTTTTTGGGCAATCAGCCCCAGCATTTT
>-|-|TRBV25-1|TRBJ2-1
CASSEWLGAERPEQFF
TGTGCCAGCAGTGAATGGCTTGGGGCCGAACGACCTGAGCAGTTCTTC
>-|-|TRBV2|TRBJ2-5
CASSLDNQETQYF
TGTGCCAGCAGTTTGGACAACCAAGAGACCCAGTACTTC
>TRBD2|once|TRBV6-2/TRBV6-3|TRBJ2-1
CASSHAPGLAGGTRYNEQFF
TGTGCCAGCAGTCACGCACCGGGACTAGCGGGGGGTACGAGGTACAATGAGCAGTTCTTC
>TRBD2|-|TRBV9|TRBJ2-3
CASSVSSGSTSTDTQYF
TGTGCCAGCAGCGTATCTAGCGGCTCAACTAGCACAGATACGCAGTATTTT
>-|few|TRBV25-1|TRBJ1-5
CASNTLSQPQHF
TGTGCCAGCAACACCCTTTCTCAGCCCCAGCATTTT
>-|-|TRBV25-1|TRBJ1-6
CASSGPGFDNSPLHF
TGTGCCAGCAGTGGGCCGGGGTTTGATAATTCACCCCTCCACTTT
>TRBD2|-|TRBV4-1|TRBJ2-1
CASSQASGGYNEQFF
TGCGCCAGCAGCCAAGCTAGCGGGGGGTACAATGAGCAGTTCTTC
>-|-|TRBV19|TRBJ1-5
CASSTPGGPGQPQHF
TGTGCCAGTAGTACCCCGGGGGGTCCCGGTCAGCCCCAGCATTTT
>-|-|TRBV19|TRBJ1-1
CASSVPGQMNTEAFF
TGTGCCAGTAGTGTACCGGGACAAATGAACACTGAAGCTTTCTTT
>TRBD1|-|TRBV10-2|TRBJ1-2
CASSGTGNYGYTF
TGCGCCAGCAGTGGGACAGGGAACTATGGCTACACCTTC
>-|-|TRBV4-1|TRBJ1-1
CASSQGGRREAFF
TGCGCCAGCAGCCAAGGCGGGCGTAGAGAGGCTTTCTTT
>TRBD1|-|TRBV6-5|TRBJ1-1
CASANSGQVNTEAFF
TGTGCCAGCGCGAACTCGGGACAGGTAAACACTGAAGCTTTCTTT
>-|-|TRBV12-3/TRBV12-4|TRBJ1-2
CATQGRNYGYTF
TGTGCCACCCAGGGCAGGAACTATGGCTACACCTTC
>TRBD1|-|TRBV5-1|TRBJ1-2
CASSLVGQDYGYTF
TGCGCCAGCAGCTTGGTGGGACAGGACTATGGCTACACCTTC
>-|-|TRBV5-1|TRBJ1-1
CASSQQENTEAFF
TGCGCCAGCAGCCAACAGGAGAACACTGAAGCTTTCTTT
>-|-|TRBV3-1/TRBV3-2|TRBJ1-2
CASSQVDRPYGYTF
TGTGCCAGCAGCCAAGTCGACAGACCCTATGGCTACACCTTC
>TRBD1|-|TRBV7-8|TRBJ2-2
CASSARQGHTGELFF
TGTGCCAGCAGCGCGCGACAGGGACACACCGGGGAGCTGTTTTTT
>-|-|TRBV5-6|TRBJ1-3
CASSWWYREMRNTIYF
TGTGCCAGCAGCTGGTGGTACAGGGAGATGAGAAACACCATATATTTT
>-|-|TRBV18|TRBJ2-7
CASSRGPSSYEQYF
TGTGCCAGCTCCAGGGGCCCTTCCTCCTACGAGCAGTACTTC
>-|-|TRBV4-1|TRBJ1-1
CASRPQGGGLGTEAFF
TGCGCCAGCAGGCCCCAGGGAGGAGGATTAGGCACTGAAGCTTTCTTT
>TRBD2|-|TRBV11-2|TRBJ2-5
CASSLGSGGETQYF
TGTGCCAGCAGCTTAGGTAGCGGGGGGGAGACCCAGTACTTC
>-|many|TRBV2|TRBJ1-2
CASSTGTPRARNGYTF
TGTGCCAGCAGTACCGGGACACCACGCGCAAGGAATGGCTACACCTTC
>-|-|TRBV5-4|TRBJ2-2
CASSLDGRPGELFF
TGTGCCAGCAGCTTGGATGGGAGGCCCGGGGAGCTGTTTTTT
>-|-|TRBV9|TRBJ1-1
CASSETVNTEAFF
TGTGCCAGCAGCGAGACAGTGAACACTGAAGCTTTCTTT
>-|-|TRBV10-3|TRBJ2-1
CAISTVDSSYNEQFF
TGTGCCATCAGTACAGTGGACAGCTCCTACAATGAGCAGTTCTTC
>-|-|TRBV10-2|TRBJ1-5
CASSDGRRGENQPQHF
TGCGCCAGCAGTGATGGAAGAAGGGGTGAAAATCAGCCCCAGCATTTT
>-|-|TRBV12-3/TRBV12-4|TRBJ1-5
CASSFYREQPQHF
TGTGCCAGCAGTTTCTACCGGGAGCAGCCCCAGCATTTT
>-|-|TRBV29-1|TRBJ1-5
CSVEFGPGGQPQHF
-
>TRBD1|-|TRBV27|TRBJ2-5
CASRPGTGQETQYF
TGTGCCAGCAGGCCGGGGACAGGGCAAGAGACCCAGTACTTC
>-|-|TRBV3-1/TRBV3-2|TRBJ1-1
CASSQSDRNTEAFF
TGTGCCAGCAGCCAATCGGACAGGAACACTGAAGCTTTCTTT
>TRBD1|-|TRBV12-3/TRBV12-4|TRBJ1-2
CASRVTGAYGYTF
TGTGCCAGCAGAGTAACAGGGGCCTATGGCTACACCTTC